Listed here are 23 T cell receptor beta chains from one sample, sequenced in a study of shared clonotypes between healthy human individuals. Sequenced by immunoSEQ multiplex PCR; TCRdb stores in-frame clones only, minus some. The sample records 1.5 million to 2.5 million clones, approximately 94% being singletons. CD45RO-negative, CCR7-positively selected cells formed the naive CD8 fraction, excluding terminally differentiated effector memory CD45RA+ cells. Source material: naive CD8+ T cells sorted from blood. The origin of the receptors is a man between 18 and 29 years old in good health.

This chain connects TRBV27 to TRBJ2-7, with 10 bases identical to TRBD1. Germline V gene sequence: CDR1 MNHEY, CDR2 SMNVEV (reference sequence). The V and J ends lost 3 bases and 3 bases, in that order; junction bases with no gene match: 14. The CDR3 has 18 amino acids. DNA for the CDR3: TGTGCCAGCAGTTTGGATGGAATGACCGGGACAGGGGTCTACGAGCAGTACTTC. This codes for CASSLDGMTGTGVYEQYF.

This clone was recorded only once. This chain joins TRBV30 and TRBJ1-2; a weak D match, TRBD1 (6 bases). The CDR3 consists of 13 residues. V lost 7 bases to trimming and J lost 1 base, with 13 bases between them. Per the germline V gene, CDR1 is GTSNPN and CDR2 is SVGIG (reference sequence). In DNA form, the CDR3 reads TGTGCCTTGGACAGTACCTATAACTATGGCTACACCTTC. Protein: CALDSTYNYGYTF.

About this clone: The same CDR3 is also encoded by other DNA sequences in this sample. V gene TRBV4-1 combines with J gene TRBJ2-7; no clear D gene. CDR3 length: 13 amino acids. The V gene's germline CDR1 is MGHRA and CDR2 YSYEKL. The ends were cut back, 1 base at V and 0 bases at J, with 4 bases in the middle. CDR3 sequence: CASSQVSSYEQYF. Written as DNA, the CDR3 is TGCGCCAGCAGCCAAGTATCCTCCTACGAGCAGTACTTC.

The V and J genes are TRBV27 and TRBJ2-5; the D gene is possibly TRBD2 (6 bases). There are 15 residues in the CDR3. Looked up from germline, CDR1 is MNHEY and CDR2 is SMNVEV (reference sequence). The V end was cut by 2 bases, the J end by 5 bases, with 15 bases between. In nucleotides, the CDR3 is TGTGCCAGCAGTTTAGCTCGGGGAGGAGTGGAGACCCAGTACTTC. As protein: CASSLARGGVETQYF.

The chain joins TRBV10-3 to TRBJ2-3; 10 nucleotides agree with TRBD2. Unmatched junction bases numbered 14, after V lost 0 bases and J lost 14 bases. The germline CDR1 and CDR2 sequences are ENHRY and SYGVKD. The CDR3 runs 16 residues. CDR3: CAISESSGTSASHAYF. The CDR3 nucleotides are TGTGCCATCAGTGAGTCCTCCGGGACTAGCGCCTCTCACGCGTATTTT.

V usage is TRBV19 and J usage is TRBJ2-2, with 9 bases fitting TRBD2. The CDR3 extends over 16 amino acids. V was pared by 5 bases and J by 3 bases, with 7 bases of the junction left unmatched. CDR1 and CDR2 from the germline V gene are LNHDA and SQIVND (reference sequence). The DNA of the CDR3 is TGTGCCAGTAGTTCATCCAGCGGGAGGTACACCGGGGAGCTGTTTTTT. This codes for CASSSSSGRYTGELFF.

The rearrangement joins TRBV25-1 to TRBJ2-7, with D perhaps matching TRBD2 (6 bases). The ends were cut back, 4 bases at V and 2 bases at J, with 21 bases in the middle. The CDR3 loop spans 17 amino acids. CDR1 is MGHDK and CDR2 is SYGVNS in the germline V gene. CDR3 sequence: CASSGAFGTSATYEQYF. DNA for the CDR3: TGTGCCAGCAGTGGGGCTTTCGGGACTTCAGCGACCTACGAGCAGTACTTC.

The chain links TRBV7-8 to TRBJ1-6, with D perhaps TRBD1 (5 bases). V was cut by 1 base and J by 10 bases, with 11 bases left in between. The V gene's germline CDR1 is SGHVS and CDR2 FQNEAQ. The CDR3 extends over 14 amino acids. The CDR3 DNA reads as TGTGCCAGCAGCTTAGGGGGCAGCCAATCACCCCTCCACTTT. This gives the protein CASSLGGSQSPLHF.

V usage is TRBV6-1 and J usage is TRBJ2-7; D may be TRBD2 (7 bases). The CDR3 extends over 12 amino acids. Germline assignment: CDR1 MNHNS and CDR2 SASEGT. Trimming stripped 8 bases from V and 7 bases from J, with 15 bases between. The CDR3 here is CASQGGGWEQYF. The CDR3 DNA is TGTGCCAGCCAAGGGGGGGGATGGGAGCAGTACTTC.

The chain combines TRBV6-6 with TRBJ1-6; maybe TRBD1 (6 bases). CDR1 and CDR2 (germline): MNHNY, SVGAGI (reference sequence). CDR3 length: 16 residues. The V gene lost 6 bases and the J gene lost 7 bases, with 19 bases spanning the gap. CDR3 in DNA: TGTGCCAGCAGGGAACTGGTAGAGGGGGGAAATTCACCCCTCCACTTT. Amino acid sequence: CASRELVEGGNSPLHF.

V is TRBV9 and J is TRBJ2-5; 7 bases are shared with TRBD1. After removal of 0 bases from V and 5 bases from J, the junction contained 7 bases not matched to a gene. CDR3 length: 15 residues. Germline CDR1 and CDR2: SGDLS and YYNGEE. The CDR3 sequence: CASSVGGQGEETQYF. DNA of the CDR3: TGTGCCAGCAGCGTAGGGGGTCAGGGGGAGGAGACCCAGTACTTC.

V is TRBV7-9 and J is TRBJ2-7; D might be TRBD1 (5 bases). The V end was cut by 5 bases, the J end by 0 bases, with 14 bases between. Germline V gene lookup returns CDR1 SEHNR and CDR2 FQNEAQ (reference sequence). CDR3 size: 15 residues. CDR3 protein: CASSPVGAGSYEQYF. CDR3 bases: TGTGCCAGCAGCCCCGTTGGGGCAGGCTCCTACGAGCAGTACTTC. The complete variable domain, with remaining parts taken from reference TRBV7-9 and TRBJ2-7, reads DTGVSQNPRHKITKRGQNVTFRCDPISEHNRLYWYRQTLGQGPEFLTYFQNEAQLEKSRLLSDRFSAERPKGSFSTLEIQRTEQGDSAMYLCASSPVGAGSYEQYFGPGTRLTVT.

The genes are TRBV4-3 and TRBJ2-7; D unclear. There are 15 residues in the CDR3. Germline CDR1 and CDR2: LGHNA and YSLEER. Trimming took off 0 bases at V and 1 base at J, with 10 bases between the two ends. The CDR3: CASSQDAYGSYEQYF. The CDR3 DNA reads TGCGCCAGCAGCCAAGACGCCTACGGGTCCTACGAGCAGTACTTC.

V and J are TRBV9 and TRBJ2-1; 8 bases are a match to TRBD2. There are 16 residues in the CDR3. Germline CDR1 is SGDLS and CDR2 is YYNGEE. V trimming: 0 bases; J trimming: 4 bases; junction bases outside the gene matches: 6. The CDR3 loop is CASSVVWLAGYNEQFF. CDR3 nucleotides: TGTGCCAGCAGCGTAGTGTGGCTAGCGGGTTACAATGAGCAGTTCTTC.

The chain recombines TRBV6-1 with TRBJ2-7; 9 positions match TRBD1. The CDR3 loop spans 15 amino acids. The germline V gene encodes CDR1 MNHNS and CDR2 SASEGT. Trimming took 5 bases from V and 3 from J; bases not matched to a gene: 8. In DNA form, the CDR3 reads TGTGCCAGCAGTTTCGCCGGGACAGGGTACTACGAGCAGTACTTC. Residues: CASSFAGTGYYEQYF.

The chain has TRBV10-3 and TRBJ2-5, with D possibly being TRBD2 (5 bases). V was pared by 8 bases and J by 1 base, with 8 bases between. The CDR3 runs to 12 residues. Germline lookup yields CDR1 ENHRY and CDR2 SYGVKD. The CDR3 reads CAIVLGQETQYF. The CDR3 coding sequence is TGTGCCATCGTACTAGGCCAAGAGACCCAGTACTTC.

This clone is a singleton in its sample. The chain recombines TRBV6-5 with TRBJ2-5; D may be TRBD2 (5 bases). With 0 bases removed from V and 5 bases from J, the gap between germline ends came to 10 bases. The CDR3 runs to 14 residues. The germline V gene has CDR1 MNHEY and CDR2 SVGAGI. CDR3 protein: CASSYSTTPETQYF. CDR3 in DNA: TGTGCCAGCAGTTACTCGACTACCCCCGAGACCCAGTACTTC.

V is TRBV6-1 and J is TRBJ2-4; D is perhaps TRBD2 (7 bases). This CDR3 is 16 amino acids long. Trimming removed 1 base from V and 5 bases from J, with 15 bases in between. Looked up from germline, CDR1 is MNHNS and CDR2 is SASEGT. The chain's CDR3 is CASSEVWGGGENIQYF. CDR3 nucleotide sequence: TGTGCCAGCAGTGAAGTATGGGGAGGGGGAGAAAACATTCAGTACTTC.

This chain uses TRBV19 with TRBJ2-2, with 10 bases that match TRBD1. V was clipped by 5 bases and J by 6 bases; unmatched bases: 6. The germline CDR1 and CDR2 sequences are LNHDA and SQIVND (reference sequence). CDR3 length: 15 amino acids. Here the CDR3 DNA reads TGTGCCAGTAGTTTGGGACAGGGGAGGGCCGGGGAGCTGTTTTTT. Amino acid sequence: CASSLGQGRAGELFF.

The rearrangement uses TRBV5-6 and TRBJ2-7; TRBD1 might be the D (6 bases). From germline, CDR1 is SGHDT and CDR2 YYEEEE. The CDR3 has 14 residues. V was pared by 2 bases and J by 0 bases, with 9 bases between. The CDR3 nucleotides are TGTGCCAGCAGCTTACAGGGCCGCTCCTACGAGCAGTACTTC. Residues: CASSLQGRSYEQYF.

The chain links TRBV7-2 to TRBJ2-3; TRBD1 matches at 11 bases. The CDR3 sequence is 17 residues long. In germline, CDR1 is SGHTA, CDR2 FQGNSA. V was clipped by 5 bases and J by 2 bases; unmatched bases: 9. CDR3 bases: TGTGCCAGCAGCGACTCCGGACAGGGGGCCTACACAGATACGCAGTATTTT. Encoded protein: CASSDSGQGAYTDTQYF.

The rearrangement joins TRBV27 to TRBJ2-1; D perhaps matches TRBD2 (7 bases). The CDR3 runs to 16 residues. Germline V CDR1 and CDR2: MNHEY, SMNVEV (reference sequence). V was pared by 8 bases and J by 5 bases, with 22 bases between. The CDR3 DNA reads TGTGCCAGCTCCCGAAGAGGGGGAGGGTTGGACAATGAGCAGTTCTTC. It is translated as CASSRRGGGLDNEQFF.

The J gene is TRBJ1-2, the V gene TRBV5-6; 7 positions agree with TRBD1. The germline CDR1 and CDR2 sequences are SGHDT and YYEEEE. V lost 4 bases to trimming and J lost 0 bases; unmatched junction nucleotides: 6. The CDR3 loop spans 15 amino acids. CDR3 protein: CASSSPGGTNYGYTF. In DNA form, the CDR3 reads TGTGCCAGCAGCAGTCCAGGGGGGACTAACTATGGCTACACCTTC.